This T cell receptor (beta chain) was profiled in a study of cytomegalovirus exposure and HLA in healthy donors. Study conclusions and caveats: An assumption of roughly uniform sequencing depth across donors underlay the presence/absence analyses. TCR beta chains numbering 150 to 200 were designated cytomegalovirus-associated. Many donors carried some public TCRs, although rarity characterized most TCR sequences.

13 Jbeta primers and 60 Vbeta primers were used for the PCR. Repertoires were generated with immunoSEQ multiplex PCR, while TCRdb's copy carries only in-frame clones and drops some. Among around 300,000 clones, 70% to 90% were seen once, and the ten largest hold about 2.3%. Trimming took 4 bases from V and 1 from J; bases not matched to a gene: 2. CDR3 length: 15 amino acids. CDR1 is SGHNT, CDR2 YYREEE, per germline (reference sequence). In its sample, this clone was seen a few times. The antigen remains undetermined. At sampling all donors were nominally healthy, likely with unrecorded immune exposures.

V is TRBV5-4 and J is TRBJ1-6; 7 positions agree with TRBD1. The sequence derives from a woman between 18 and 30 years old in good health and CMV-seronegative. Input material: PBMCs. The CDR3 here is CASSNRGSYNSPLHF. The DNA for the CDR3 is TGTGCCAGCAGCAACAGGGGATCCTATAATTCACCCCTCCACTTT. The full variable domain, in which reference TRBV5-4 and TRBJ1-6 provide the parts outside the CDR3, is ETGVTQSPTHLIKTRGQQVTLRCSSQSGHNTVSWYQQALGQGPQFIFQYYREEENGRGNFPPRFSGLQFPNYSSELNVNALELDDSALYLCASSNRGSYNSPLHFGNGTRLTVT.